Sequencing of this T cell receptor (beta chain) was carried out in a study of blood T cell repertoires in COVID-19 (dated by TCRdb to 2020 to 2022). As for the study more broadly: Samples covering the acute and convalescent phases of COVID-19 were provided by collaborators in the United States, Italy and Spain. The prospective study material was composed of cDNA or gDNA derived from T cells, B-cell-depleted T cells, or PBMCs. The dataset comprised deeply sampled blood TCRbeta repertoires from subjects exposed to, actively infected with, or recovered from COVID-19. The repertoires were released in a freely available public database intended as a resource for research on the immune response to SARS-CoV-2. Samples were obtained from the ongoing ImmuneRACE study (first 160 participants) and from some 1,300 subjects provided by 6 global collaborators. The sample metadata nearly always contained a de-identified subject ID, COVID-19 status, age in years and sex. Where available, HLA class I and class II types were obtained from metadata supplied by the sample provider rather than from assay-based typing. Study-wide conclusions, independent of this receptor: Clinical and demographic metadata were provided uncurated, with the amount varying by source and participant.

TCRbeta CDR3 regions were amplified from genomic DNA using the immunoSEQ Assay, a bias-controlled multiplex PCR. On the authors' methods: The number of nucleated cells in each sample was estimated by amplification of reference gene primers within the assay. To quantify the absolute abundance of each unique TCRbeta CDR3 rearrangement, sequence reads were collapsed and filtered. For each sample, productive Simpson clonality was calculated by taking the square root of Simpson's diversity index across productive rearrangements. Drawn from immuneACCESS, this table holds only the in-frame rearrangements with V and J called that TCRdb kept. Clones are partly lost; checked studies trace under half to an unresolved V gene and leave the rest unexplained. The V and J calls and clone size were taken over from that table, and D and trimming were inferred from the DNA. The table for this sample lists 60,000 to 75,000 clones; just over 85% of them were counted only once. The ten largest clones take up 4.5% to 5.5% of the sample.

As for this clone: The specificity of this receptor is unknown. No much larger clone exists at a distance of one base, and base qualities are not known.

Each collaborating institution followed its own protocols to collect whole blood in K2EDTA tubes. Collaborator samples were shipped for TCRbeta analysis as frozen whole blood, isolated PBMCs, or DNA extracted from either sample type. V ends up 0 bases short and J 4 bases short, with an unmatched junction base count of 2. The CDR3 covers 15 residues, taking in both the cysteine and the phenylalanine. The retained sequence is limited to the CDR3, 45 bases, with the frame set at the first base. The germline V gene (reference sequence) specifies MNHEY as CDR1 and SMNVEV as CDR2. The sequence links TRBV27 to TRBJ1-3; 8 bases in the middle match TRBD1. This clonotype was obtained from a human donor in a cohort sampled during active COVID-19. The sequencing input was peripheral blood. The CDR3 amino acid sequence is: CASSLSGQEGNTIYF. The DNA is as follows: TGTGCCAGCAGTTTATCGGGACAGGAGGGAAACACCATATATTTT.